One and the same sample provided the 31 T cell receptor beta chains below, sequenced in a study of long-term antiretroviral therapy in people with HIV. It was version v3.0 of the immunoSEQ assay that was run at survey level. TCRdb keeps only in-frame clones here, not all; method: immunoSEQ multiplex PCR. The table has 35,000 to 45,000 clones, approximately 94% seen once. The sample was unsorted PBMCs, taken 4.1 years after starting antiretroviral therapy. These receptors all stem from a woman aged 45-65 years with HIV.

The chain combines TRBV21-1 with TRBJ1-5; the D call TRBD1 from the table was never checked on the DNA. TRBV21-1 is marked as a pseudogene. The CDR3 is 15 residues long. CDR3 residues: CASTILGQGGQPQHF. The CDR3 DNA reads TGTGCCAGCACCATCCTCGGACAGGGCGGCCAGCCCCAGCATTTT.

A few counts support this clone. The V call is TRBV4-2, the J call TRBJ2-7; D unresolved. This CDR3 is built from 14 residues. The V end lost 5 bases, the J end lost 3 bases, and 14 bases lay between the germline ends. Germline CDR1 reads LGHNA; CDR2 reads YNFKEQ. The CDR3 coding sequence is TGTGCCAGCAGCTACGGCGCCCTCGACTACGAGCAGTACTTC. Translated, it gives CASSYGALDYEQYF.

This clone was detected once. This chain links TRBV27 with TRBJ2-7; TRBD1 matches 9 bases. V lost 6 bases and J lost 0; bases outside the gene matches: 6. Germline CDR1 MNHEY, CDR2 SMNVEV (reference sequence). The CDR3 contains 15 residues. As DNA, the CDR3 is TGTGCCAGCAGACTCACAGGGGGCCTCTCCTACGAGCAGTACTTC. Translating it yields CASRLTGGLSYEQYF.

This sequence joins TRBV27 and TRBJ2-1, with D hard to call. Germline V gene lookup returns CDR1 MNHEY and CDR2 SMNVEV (reference sequence). V was clipped by 6 bases and J by 5 bases, with 8 bases between them. This CDR3 region has 12 residues. Here the CDR3 reads CASSPPDNEQFF. In DNA form, the CDR3 reads TGTGCCAGCAGCCCCCCGGACAATGAGCAGTTCTTC.

This CDR3 is CASSNQGRDYGYTF. As DNA, the CDR3 is TGTGCCAGTAGTAATCAGGGGAGGGACTATGGCTACACCTTC. The rearrangement links TRBV19 to TRBJ1-2; maybe TRBD1 (6 bases). The germline CDR1 and CDR2 sequences are LNHDA and SQIVND (reference sequence). Trimming took off 4 bases at V and 3 bases at J, with 12 bases between the two ends. The CDR3 covers 14 residues.

This chain joins TRBV6-1 and TRBJ2-5; TRBD1 might be the D (6 bases). Germline CDR1 and CDR2: MNHNS and SASEGT. CDR3 length: 16 residues. V was cut by 2 bases and J by 2 bases, with 15 bases left in between. CDR3 sequence reads: CASSEWGQGGQETQYF. The CDR3 DNA reads TGTGCCAGCAGTGAATGGGGGCAGGGTGGGCAAGAGACCCAGTACTTC.

This clone was counted once. The rearrangement joins TRBV20-1 to TRBJ2-7; D not resolved. The CDR3 covers 11 residues. Trimming cost V 8 bases and J 0 bases, with 8 bases left between them. CDR1 and CDR2 (germline): DFQATT, SNEGSKA (reference sequence). CDR3: CSIQSSYEQYF. The CDR3 nucleotides read TGCAGTATACAGAGCTCCTACGAGCAGTACTTC.

This chain uses TRBV5-1 with TRBJ2-5; 12 nucleotides line up with TRBD2. Germline CDR1 and CDR2: SGHRS and YFSETQ. Trimming cost V 5 bases and J 1 base; bases outside gene matches: 3. The CDR3 sequence is 15 residues long. CDR3 in amino acids: CASRPTSGGQETQYF. The CDR3 DNA follows: TGCGCCAGCAGACCGACTAGCGGGGGCCAAGAGACCCAGTACTTC.

This chain links TRBV12-5 with TRBJ2-1; no reliable D call. Germline V gene sequence: CDR1 LGHNT, CDR2 FRNRAP. Trimming removed 0 bases at V and 3 bases at J, with 9 bases between. The CDR3 covers 15 residues. CDR3: CASGLVIPRYNEQFF. The CDR3 nucleotides are TGTGCTAGTGGTTTGGTAATCCCTCGCTACAATGAGCAGTTCTTC.

The chain carries TRBV6-1 and TRBJ1-5; no firm D call. Deletions cut 1 base from V and 3 bases from J, with 10 bases between. The CDR3 length is 15 residues. Germline loops: CDR1 MNHNS, CDR2 SASEGT. CDR3 residues: CASSEGRGSNQPQHF. The DNA of the CDR3 is TGTGCCAGCAGTGAAGGGCGGGGTTCCAATCAGCCCCAGCATTTT.

The chain is built from TRBV11-3 and TRBJ2-7; 8 bases align to TRBD1. Germline V gene sequence: CDR1 SGHNT, CDR2 YENEEA. Trimming took 5 bases from V and 0 from J; bases not matched to a gene: 12. The CDR3 consists of 17 residues. The chain's CDR3 is CASSMKTGQGHSYEQYF. In DNA form, the CDR3 reads TGTGCCAGCAGCATGAAGACCGGACAGGGCCACTCCTACGAGCAGTACTTC.

This chain links TRBV5-5 with TRBJ1-4; TRBD1 might be the D (6 bases). This CDR3 contains 16 residues. V was pared by 4 bases and J by 4 bases, with 17 bases between. CDR1 and CDR2 (germline): SGHKS, YYEKEE (reference sequence). The CDR3 loop reads CASSLRDIGRNEKLFF. CDR3 DNA sequence: TGTGCCAGCAGCCTTCGGGACATCGGCCGTAATGAAAAACTGTTTTTT.

The rearrangement uses TRBV6-5 and TRBJ1-2; TRBD1 might be the D (5 bases). This CDR3 region has 12 residues. Germline-derived CDR1 and CDR2 are MNHEY and SVGAGI. V was trimmed by 8 bases and J by 7 bases, leaving 14 bases between them. In nucleotides, the CDR3 is TGTGCCAGCTACCTCGGGGCGGGTGGCTACACCTTC. Translation gives CASYLGAGGYTF.

This clone was seen a single time. The chain couples TRBV7-8 to TRBJ2-3; D is unresolved. The CDR3 length is 17 residues. Between the trimmed V and J ends, which lost 4 bases and 3 bases, there was a span of 20 bases. Per germline, CDR1 SGHVS and CDR2 FQNEAQ. The CDR3: CASSSDQLGLGTDTQYF. CDR3 DNA: TGTGCCAGCAGCTCCGACCAGTTGGGGTTGGGTACAGATACGCAGTATTTT.

The chain combines TRBV2 with TRBJ1-1; a weak D match, TRBD1 (6 bases). The germline gives CDR1 SNHLY, CDR2 FYNNEI. The CDR3 extends over 14 amino acids. Deletions cut 4 bases from V and 2 bases from J, with 11 bases between. CDR3 residues: CASSVLQGNTEAFF. CDR3 in DNA: TGTGCCAGCAGTGTCCTACAGGGCAACACTGAAGCTTTCTTT.

The J gene is TRBJ1-6, the V gene TRBV4-1; 10 bases line up with TRBD1. The CDR3 totals 15 residues. CDR1 MGHRA and CDR2 YSYEKL come from the germline V gene. V lost 2 bases and J lost 9; bases outside the gene matches: 4. Written as DNA, the CDR3 is TGCGCCAGCAGCCAATCGGGACAGGGGACTTCACCCCTCCACTTT. This encodes CASSQSGQGTSPLHF.

The chain links TRBV6-6 to TRBJ2-7, with D maybe TRBD1 (6 bases). The CDR3 extends over 12 amino acids. With 6 bases removed from V and 4 bases from J, the gap between germline ends came to 10 bases. Germline values: CDR1 MNHNY, CDR2 SVGAGI (reference sequence). As DNA, the CDR3 is TGTGCCAGCAGGCCCGACAGGTACGAGCAGTACTTC. This sequence encodes CASRPDRYEQYF.

The V gene is TRBV4-2, the J gene TRBJ1-2; 7 nucleotides align to TRBD1. Germline V gene sequence: CDR1 LGHNA, CDR2 YNFKEQ. After removal of 6 bases from V and 2 bases from J, the junction contained 12 bases not matched to a gene. This CDR3 region has 16 residues. DNA of the CDR3: TGTGCCAGCAGTCTGGCCAGCAGGGGGGTAAACTATGGCTACACCTTC. Protein: CASSLASRGVNYGYTF.

This clone was observed once. The V call is TRBV5-1, the J call TRBJ1-6; 8 bases align to TRBD1. The V gene's germline CDR1 is SGHRS and CDR2 YFSETQ. With 5 bases clipped from V and 8 bases from J, the junction kept 6 bases outside the gene matches. This CDR3 has 14 residues. CDR3 protein: CASSGDRTYSPLHF. Here the CDR3 DNA reads TGCGCCAGCAGTGGGGACAGGACCTATTCACCCCTCCACTTT.

The chain carries TRBV5-1 and TRBJ2-2; D assignment may be TRBD1 or TRBD2 (5 bases each). Germline assignment: CDR1 SGHRS and CDR2 YFSETQ. V was pared by 2 bases and J by 7 bases, with 12 bases between. The CDR3 consists of 14 residues. The CDR3 loop reads CASSFQGVGGELFF. The CDR3 coding sequence is TGCGCCAGCAGCTTCCAGGGAGTAGGCGGGGAGCTGTTTTTT.

The J gene is TRBJ1-1, the V gene TRBV25-1; TRBD1 is a possible D gene (6 bases). This CDR3 spans 17 amino acids. Trimming took off 0 bases at V and 1 base at J, with 15 bases between the two ends. Germline V gene data show CDR1 as MGHDK and CDR2 as SYGVNS. The CDR3 protein is CASSEYIGGHKNTEAFF. For the CDR3, the DNA is TGTGCCAGCAGTGAATATATCGGGGGGCATAAGAACACTGAAGCTTTCTTT.

The chain is built from TRBV9 and TRBJ1-4, with D possibly TRBD1 on 6 matching bases. The CDR3 length is 13 residues. Germline lookup yields CDR1 SGDLS and CDR2 YYNGEE. Trimming removed 0 bases at V and 10 bases at J, with 10 bases between. CDR3 sequence reads: CASSVEIGGKLFF. CDR3 nucleotides: TGTGCCAGCAGCGTAGAAATAGGGGGAAAACTGTTTTTT.

This sequence joins TRBV7-6 and TRBJ2-2; TRBD1 aligns across 8 bases. The V segment lost 5 bases and the J segment 3 bases; nucleotides outside the gene matches: 8. Germline lookup yields CDR1 SGHVS and CDR2 FNYEAQ. The CDR3 length is 16 residues. DNA of the CDR3: TGTGCCAGCAGCCCGTGGACAGGGTTGGACACCGGGGAGCTGTTTTTT. Its translation: CASSPWTGLDTGELFF.

This chain uses TRBV6-1 with TRBJ1-2, with a weak D call TRBD1 (5 bases). V was cut by 3 bases and J by 7 bases, with 15 bases left in between. There are 14 residues in the CDR3. Germline values: CDR1 MNHNS, CDR2 SASEGT. The CDR3 DNA reads TGTGCCAGCAGTGATCGGAGGGGTCTGAGTGGCTACACCTTC. Translated: CASSDRRGLSGYTF.

V and J are TRBV4-1 and TRBJ1-6; TRBD1 matches 7 bases. V lost 1 base to trimming and J lost 7 bases; unmatched junction nucleotides: 10. CDR3 length: 17 amino acids. Germline CDR1 is MGHRA and CDR2 is YSYEKL. In DNA form, the CDR3 reads TGCGCCAGCAGCCAAGCTCGTGACAGGGACCTAAATTCACCCCTCCACTTT. Its protein product is CASSQARDRDLNSPLHF.

The count of this clone is one. The chain couples TRBV7-8 to TRBJ2-7, with D perhaps matching TRBD1 (8 bases). Germline V gene lookup returns CDR1 SGHVS and CDR2 FQNEAQ. The CDR3 sequence is 14 residues long. The V end lost 6 bases, the J end lost 2 bases, and 14 bases lay between the germline ends. The CDR3 nucleotides are TGTGCCAGCAGGAACAGGGGGGGTCCCTACGAGCAGTACTTC. Translating it yields CASRNRGGPYEQYF.

The J gene is TRBJ2-1, the V gene TRBV7-3; no clear D. The CDR3 has 14 amino acids. Germline-derived CDR1 and CDR2 are SGHTA and FQGTGA. Trimming shortened V by 5 bases and J by 5 bases, and 13 bases separated the two germline ends. The CDR3 reads CASSLMPPDNEQFF. The CDR3 nucleotides are TGTGCCAGCAGCCTAATGCCTCCCGACAATGAGCAGTTCTTC. The whole variable domain, remainder taken from reference TRBV7-3 and TRBJ2-1, is GAGVSQTPSNKVTEKGKYVELRCDPISGHTALYWYRQSLGQGPEFLIYFQGTGAADDSGLPNDRFFAVRPEGSVSTLKIQRTERGDSAVYLCASSLMPPDNEQFFGPGTRLTVL.

The CDR3 bases are TGTGCCAGCAGCCCCAGTCCAGCACAAGAGACCCAGTACTTC. Encoded protein: CASSPSPAQETQYF. The rearrangement uses TRBV7-2 and TRBJ2-5; no definite D call. V was trimmed by 5 bases and J by 2 bases, leaving 12 bases between them. Germline lookup yields CDR1 SGHTA and CDR2 FQGNSA. This CDR3 contains 14 residues.

The chain links TRBV27 to TRBJ1-2; D gene unclear. Germline V gives CDR1 MNHEY, CDR2 SMNVEV (reference sequence). This CDR3 is built from 13 residues. Trimming shortened V by 3 bases and J by 2 bases, and 7 bases separated the two germline ends. The CDR3 DNA sequence: TGTGCCAGCAGTTTCAAGACAAACTATGGCTACACCTTC. Its translation is CASSFKTNYGYTF.

The V gene is TRBV5-1, the J gene TRBJ1-5, with 9 bases fitting TRBD1. This CDR3 region has 20 residues. V shed 0 bases and J 4 bases; nucleotides not matched to a gene: 17. Germline values: CDR1 SGHRS, CDR2 YFSETQ. CDR3 loop: CASSLEGLPGTGSINQPQHF. CDR3 nucleotides: TGCGCCAGCAGCTTGGAAGGTTTACCCGGGACAGGGTCCATTAATCAGCCCCAGCATTTT.

The V gene is TRBV6-6, the J gene TRBJ2-7; 7 bases match TRBD2. V shed 3 bases and J 3 bases; nucleotides not matched to a gene: 2. The V gene's germline CDR1 is MNHNY and CDR2 SVGAGI (reference sequence). The CDR3 is made up of 13 amino acids. CDR3: CASSYRTSYEQYF. DNA for the CDR3: TGTGCCAGCAGTTATAGGACTAGCTACGAGCAGTACTTC.